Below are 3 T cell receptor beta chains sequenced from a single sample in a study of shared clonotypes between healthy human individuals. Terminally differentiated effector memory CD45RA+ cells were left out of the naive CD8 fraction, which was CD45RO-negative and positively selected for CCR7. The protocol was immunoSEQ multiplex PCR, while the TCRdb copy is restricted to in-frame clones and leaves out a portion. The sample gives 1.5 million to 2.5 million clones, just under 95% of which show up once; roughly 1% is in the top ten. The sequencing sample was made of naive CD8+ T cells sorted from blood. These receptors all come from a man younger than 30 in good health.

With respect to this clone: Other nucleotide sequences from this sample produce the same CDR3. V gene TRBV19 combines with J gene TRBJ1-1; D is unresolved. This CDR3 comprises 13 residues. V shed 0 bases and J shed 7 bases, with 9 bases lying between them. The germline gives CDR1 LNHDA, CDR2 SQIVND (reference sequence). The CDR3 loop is CASSIDLEDEAFF. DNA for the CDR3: TGTGCCAGTAGTATAGATCTCGAAGATGAAGCTTTCTTT.

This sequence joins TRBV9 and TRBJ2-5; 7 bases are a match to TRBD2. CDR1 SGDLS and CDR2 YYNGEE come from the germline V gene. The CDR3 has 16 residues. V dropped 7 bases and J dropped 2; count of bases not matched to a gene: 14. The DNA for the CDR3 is TGTGCCAGCGGGGGAGGGATTGGAAGTGAGCAAGAGACCCAGTACTTC. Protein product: CASGGGIGSEQETQYF.

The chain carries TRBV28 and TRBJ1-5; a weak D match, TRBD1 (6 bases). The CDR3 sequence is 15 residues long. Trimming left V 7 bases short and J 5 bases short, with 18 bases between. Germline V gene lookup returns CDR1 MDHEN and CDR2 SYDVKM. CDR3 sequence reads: CASIPPGRGDQPQHF. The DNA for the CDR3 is TGTGCCAGCATACCCCCGGGGAGGGGGGATCAGCCCCAGCATTTT.